The rows below give T cell receptor beta chains drawn from one sample of a study of CD8 T cells in Susac syndrome. In TCRdb, the immunoSEQ multiplex PCR reads were re-called with MiXCR into one record per CDR3 protein. There are 150,000 to 200,000 distinct CDR3 sequences in the sample; about 94% occur only once, and around 0.14% lies in the top ten. Sample: CD4+ T cells from PBMCs. These receptors came from a human donor in good health. Each CDR3 is given with its conserved first and last residue. A D gene is named only where the DNA matches it firmly. Rows give clone size only sometimes, using once, few, many, or a class for an expanded clone.

clone_size | j_call | v_call | d_call | cdr3_aa | cdr3_nt
- | TRBJ2-5 | TRBV3-1 | TRBD2 | CASSHSSGGETQYF | TGTGCCAGCAGCCACTCTAGCGGGGGGGAGACCCAGTACTTC
- | TRBJ2-3 | TRBV10-3 | - | CAISDSAGTDTQYF | TGTGCCATCAGTGATTCCGCTGGTACAGATACGCAGTATTTT
- | TRBJ1-1 | TRBV20-1 | - | CSAPKDHTEAFF | TGCAGTGCTCCAAAAGACCACACTGAAGCTTTCTTT
- | TRBJ1-5 | TRBV12-3/TRBV12-4 | - | CASSFQVNQPQHF | TGTGCCAGCAGTTTCCAGGTCAATCAGCCCCAGCATTTT
- | TRBJ2-7 | TRBV3-1 | - | CASSPRRLSYEQYF | TGTGCCAGCAGCCCTAGACGGTTGTCCTACGAGCAGTACTTC
- | TRBJ2-3 | TRBV4-2 | - | CASSPTDSGLGTDTQYF | TGTGCCAGCAGCCCGACGGATTCGGGACTGGGCACAGATACGCAGTATTTT
- | TRBJ1-1 | TRBV29-1 | - | CSVGGLGRMNTEAFF | TGCAGCGTGGGAGGACTTGGACGGATGAACACTGAAGCTTTCTTT
- | TRBJ1-2 | TRBV6-6 | - | CAIIGNYGYTF | TGTGCCATCATAGGCAACTATGGCTACACCTTC
few | TRBJ2-5 | TRBV5-6 | TRBD1 | CASSSTGGRETQYF | TGTGCCAGCAGTTCTACAGGGGGCAGGGAGACCCAGTACTTC
- | TRBJ1-5 | TRBV12-3/TRBV12-4 | TRBD1 | CASSSWTGEGFTQPQHF | TGTGCCAGCAGTTCGTGGACAGGGGAGGGTTTTACTCAGCCCCAGCATTTT
- | TRBJ1-6 | TRBV19 | - | CASSTGTYVNSPLHF | TGTGCCAGTAGTACCGGGACATACGTTAATTCACCCCTCCACTTT
- | TRBJ2-1 | TRBV20-1 | - | CSASAGTSSYNEQFF | TGCAGTGCTAGTGCGGGCACTAGCTCCTACAATGAGCAGTTCTTC
- | TRBJ1-6 | TRBV9 | - | CASSVGAGNSYSPLHF | TGTGCCAGCAGCGTAGGTGCAGGGAACAGCTACTCACCCCTCCACTTT
- | TRBJ2-1 | TRBV27 | - | CASGNNEQFF | TGTGCCAGCGGCAACAATGAGCAGTTCTTC
- | TRBJ2-5 | TRBV4-3 | - | CASSQDKSGGTQYF | TGCGCCAGCAGCCAAGATAAAAGCGGTGGTACCCAGTACTTC
- | TRBJ2-3 | TRBV9 | - | CASSVGGTLGIGTDTQYF | TGTGCCAGCAGCGTAGGAGGGACCTTGGGAATAGGCACAGATACGCAGTATTTT
- | TRBJ2-3 | TRBV29-1 | - | CSVGDVATDTQYF | TGCAGCGTTGGGGACGTCGCGACAGATACGCAGTATTTT
- | TRBJ1-2 | TRBV4-3 | - | CASSQDGLPSSYTF | TGCGCCAGCAGCCAAGATGGACTGCCTTCTAGCTACACCTTC
- | TRBJ1-2 | TRBV19 | - | CASSPGQGRDYTF | TGTGCCAGTAGCCCAGGGCAGGGGCGAGACTACACCTTC
- | TRBJ2-5 | TRBV11-2 | - | CASSLQGETQYF | TGTGCCAGCAGCTTACAGGGCGAGACCCAGTACTTC
- | TRBJ1-5 | TRBV6-5 | TRBD1 | CASSISDRGDQPQHF | TGTGCCAGCAGTATCTCGGACAGGGGTGATCAGCCCCAGCATTTT
- | TRBJ2-3 | TRBV18 | TRBD2 | CASSDTGGTQYF | TGTGCCAGCTCGGACACGGGGGGTACGCAGTATTTT
- | TRBJ1-1 | TRBV12-3/TRBV12-4 | - | CASSQTGTRAFF | TGTGCCAGCAGCCAGACCGGGACCCGAGCTTTCTTT
- | TRBJ2-7 | TRBV2 | - | CASSRLQVHEQYF | TGTGCCAGCAGTCGTCTTCAAGTGCACGAGCAGTACTTC
- | TRBJ2-7 | TRBV12-3/TRBV12-4 | TRBD2 | CASSPSGRGYEQYF | TGTGCCAGCAGCCCCTCGGGGAGGGGCTACGAGCAGTACTTC
- | TRBJ2-1 | TRBV6-1 | TRBD1 | CASSAGTGLNEQFF | TGTGCCAGCAGTGCCGGGACAGGGTTAAATGAGCAGTTCTTC
- | TRBJ1-2 | TRBV4-3 | TRBD1 | CASSQEDRGYYGYTF | TGCGCCAGCAGCCAAGAGGACAGGGGTTACTATGGCTACACCTTC
- | TRBJ1-5 | TRBV12-3/TRBV12-4 | - | CASSDRYQPQHF | TGTGCCAGCAGCGACAGGTATCAGCCCCAGCATTTT
- | TRBJ1-5 | TRBV20-1 | TRBD1 | CSAARRTGLSNQPQHF | TGCAGTGCGGCCCGCAGGACAGGATTGAGCAATCAGCCCCAGCATTTT
- | TRBJ2-7 | TRBV12-3/TRBV12-4 | - | CASSPGRRTSRYF | TGTGCCAGCAGTCCAGGACGGAGGACATCCCGGTACTTC
- | TRBJ2-7 | TRBV27 | TRBD2 | CASSLSSGGSYEQYF | TGTGCCAGCAGTTTATCTAGCGGGGGATCCTACGAGCAGTACTTC
- | TRBJ2-5 | TRBV9 | - | CASSGGTGHQETQYF | TGTGCCAGCAGCGGTGGGACGGGTCATCAAGAGACCCAGTACTTC
- | TRBJ1-1 | TRBV30 | - | CAWSEQGGRWANTEAFF | TGTGCCTGGAGTGAACAAGGGGGACGATGGGCGAACACTGAAGCTTTCTTT
- | TRBJ1-2 | TRBV4-3 | TRBD1 | CASSQGPGQGGGYTF | TGCGCCAGCAGCCAGGGTCCGGGACAGGGAGGCGGCTACACCTTC
- | TRBJ2-1 | TRBV20-1 | - | CSVFQYNEQFF | TGCAGTGTTTTCCAGTACAATGAGCAGTTCTTC
- | TRBJ2-1 | TRBV7-8 | - | CASSLGGTHPSNEQFF | TGTGCCAGCAGCTTAGGCGGGACACACCCTTCCAATGAGCAGTTCTTC
- | TRBJ2-7 | TRBV2 | - | CASSGDSYEQYF | TGTGCCAGCAGTGGGGATTCCTACGAGCAGTACTTC
- | TRBJ2-5 | TRBV29-1 | - | CSVGARSETQYF | TGCAGCGTTGGTGCCCGGTCGGAGACCCAGTACTTC
- | TRBJ1-4 | TRBV29-1 | - | CSVGRQGEKLFF | TGCAGCGTTGGTCGGCAGGGGGAAAAACTGTTTTTT
once | TRBJ2-3 | TRBV15 | TRBD1 | CATSSRTGQSTDTQYF | TGTGCCACCAGCTCTCGGACAGGGCAAAGCACAGATACGCAGTATTTT
- | TRBJ2-7 | TRBV5-1 | TRBD1 | CASSRSTGSYEQYF | TGCGCCAGCAGCAGGTCGACAGGGAGCTACGAGCAGTACTTC
- | TRBJ2-1 | TRBV12-3/TRBV12-4 | - | CASSRTVSYNEQFF | TGTGCCAGCAGTCGGACTGTTTCCTACAATGAGCAGTTCTTC
- | TRBJ2-7 | TRBV25-1 | TRBD2 | CASSPTGGGEQYF | TGTGCCAGCAGTCCCACCGGCGGGGGCGAGCAGTACTTC
- | TRBJ2-5 | TRBV6-2/TRBV6-3 | - | CASSYAGDQETQYF | TGTGCCAGCAGTTACGCAGGGGACCAAGAGACCCAGTACTTC
- | TRBJ2-2 | TRBV27 | TRBD2 | CASSLKRGDTGELFF | TGTGCCAGCAGTTTAAAGCGGGGAGACACCGGGGAGCTGTTTTTT
- | TRBJ2-5 | TRBV30 | - | CAWSAQETQYF | TGTGCCTGGAGTGCCCAAGAGACCCAGTACTTC
- | TRBJ2-5 | TRBV9 | - | CASSVEGRGAETQYF | TGTGCCAGCAGCGTAGAGGGTCGAGGGGCAGAGACCCAGTACTTC
- | TRBJ2-5 | TRBV5-4 | TRBD2 | CASSSGLAGGQKETQYF | TGTGCCAGCAGCTCCGGACTAGCGGGGGGACAGAAAGAGACCCAGTACTTC
- | TRBJ1-6 | TRBV5-1 | - | CASSLEGWNSPLHF | TGCGCCAGCAGCTTGGAGGGGTGGAACTCACCCCTCCACTTT
- | TRBJ2-5 | TRBV29-1 | TRBD1 | CSVERDRGETQYF | TGCAGCGTTGAAAGGGACAGAGGAGAGACCCAGTACTTC
- | TRBJ2-3 | TRBV27 | TRBD1 | CASSRTGTDTQYF | TGTGCCAGCAGCCGGACAGGGACAGATACGCAGTATTTT